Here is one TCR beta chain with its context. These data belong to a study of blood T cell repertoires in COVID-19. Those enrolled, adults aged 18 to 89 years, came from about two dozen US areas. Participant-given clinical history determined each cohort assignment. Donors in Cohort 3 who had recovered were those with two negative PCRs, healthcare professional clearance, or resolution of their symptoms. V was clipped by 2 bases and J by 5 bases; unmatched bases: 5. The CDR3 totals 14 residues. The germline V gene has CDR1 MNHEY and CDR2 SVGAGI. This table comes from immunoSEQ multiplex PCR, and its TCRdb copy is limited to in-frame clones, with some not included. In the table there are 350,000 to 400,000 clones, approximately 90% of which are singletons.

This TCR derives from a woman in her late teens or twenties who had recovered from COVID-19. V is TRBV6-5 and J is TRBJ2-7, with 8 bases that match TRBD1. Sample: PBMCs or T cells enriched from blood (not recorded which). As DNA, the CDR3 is TGTGCCAGCAGTTACCTAGACAGGGGAGACGAGCAGTACTTC. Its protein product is CASSYLDRGDEQYF.